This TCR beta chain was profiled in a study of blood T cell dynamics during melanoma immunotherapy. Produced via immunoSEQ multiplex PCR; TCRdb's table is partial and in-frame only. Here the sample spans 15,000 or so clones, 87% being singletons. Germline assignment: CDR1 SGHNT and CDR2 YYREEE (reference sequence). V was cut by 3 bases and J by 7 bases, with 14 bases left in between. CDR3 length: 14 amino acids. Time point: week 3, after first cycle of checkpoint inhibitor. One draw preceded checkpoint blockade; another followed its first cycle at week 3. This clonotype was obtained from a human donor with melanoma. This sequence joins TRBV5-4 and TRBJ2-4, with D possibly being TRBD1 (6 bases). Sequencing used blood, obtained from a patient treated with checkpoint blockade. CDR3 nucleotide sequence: TGTGCCAGCAGCTCCCTACAGGGTGGGAACATTCAGTACTTC. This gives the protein CASSSLQGGNIQYF.